This T cell receptor beta chain was observed in a study of T cell repertoires in ileal Crohn's disease. Study overall: At surgery, under 40% of patients smoked, with median disease duration roughly 7.2 years. Thiopurines (under 12) or anti-TNF agents (approximately 20) were given postoperatively to about half.

Assay: immunoSEQ multiplex PCR; the TCRdb copy retains only in-frame clones and omits some. There are 13,000 to 15,000 clones in the sample; around 70% occur only once, and 5.9% lies in the top ten. Notes on the study in general: Mucosal expansions were suggested to be mainly CD8 T cells.

Comment on this clone: Its matching antigen is unknown.

Patients were adults with ileal or ileocolonic Crohn's disease needing resection. The sequence was obtained from an adult with Crohn's disease. Sequencing was carried out using ileal tissue.

In nucleotides, the CDR3 is TGTGCCAGCAGTCCCAGGACACAGCTTGGCTACACCTTC. This sequence encodes CASSPRTQLGYTF. This chain links TRBV6-1 with TRBJ1-2; TRBD1 is a possible D gene (5 bases). Trimming removed 5 bases at V and 7 bases at J, with 14 bases between. Germline V lookup: CDR1 MNHNS, CDR2 SASEGT. The length of the CDR3 is 13 residues.